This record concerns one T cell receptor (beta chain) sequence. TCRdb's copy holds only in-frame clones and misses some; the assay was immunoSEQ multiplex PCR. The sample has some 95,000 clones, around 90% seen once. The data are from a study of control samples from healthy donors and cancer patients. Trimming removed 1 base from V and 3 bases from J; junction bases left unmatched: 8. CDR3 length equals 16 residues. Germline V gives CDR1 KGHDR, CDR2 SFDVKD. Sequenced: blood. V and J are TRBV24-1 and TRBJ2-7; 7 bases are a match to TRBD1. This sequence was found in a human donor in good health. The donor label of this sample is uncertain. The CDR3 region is CATSDFRDSKSYEQYV. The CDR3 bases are TGTGCCACCAGTGATTTCCGGGACAGCAAAAGCTACGAGCAGTACGTC.